The TCR beta chain under discussion was sequenced for a study of T-cell reconstitution after alpha-beta-depleted transplantation in children. Overall study results and limits: Elevated TCRbeta diversity at day 60 was traced, in some patients, to surviving recipient T cells and thymic progenitors. Reports say that about two months after transplant, the alpha-beta T cells came out of several hundred graft clones that had expanded. After one year, T-cell counts and TCRbeta diversity mostly came from new T cells.

Researchers prepared the TCRbeta library using unique molecular identifiers, the study reports. MiXCR, applied by TCRdb to the PCR reads, yields one record per CDR3 protein. The sample records around 700,000 distinct CDR3 sequences, around 12% being singletons. The CDR3 covers 14 residues. In germline, CDR1 is ENHRY, CDR2 SYGVKD. V lost 0 bases to trimming and J lost 4 bases, with 7 bases between them. This clonotype came up many times. Its antigen is unidentified. This clonotype was sampled from a girl aged 2-10 years with congenital amegakaryocytic thrombocytopenia, due to receive a stem cell transplant. The sequencing here drew on PBMCs, taken before TCRalphabeta/CD19-depleted stem cell transplant. The chain links TRBV10-3 to TRBJ1-3; D is uncertain. The CDR3 here is CAISESIAGNTIYF. CDR3 DNA: TGTGCCATCAGTGAGTCGATTGCCGGAAACACCATATATTTT.